Below, 24 T cell receptor beta chains from the same sample are listed, as sequenced in a study of shared clonotypes between healthy human individuals. Only CD45RO-negative cells positively selected for CCR7 counted as naive CD8 cells, so terminally differentiated effector memory CD45RA+ cells were excluded. Only in-frame clones appear in the TCRdb table, and some are missing; sequencing was by immunoSEQ multiplex PCR. The sample yields fewer than 1 million clones, 90% to 98% seen once. Sequencing used naive CD8+ T cells sorted from blood. Receptors originate from a man aged 25-45 years in good health.

The chain has TRBV7-9 and TRBJ2-7; D is ambiguous. Germline-derived CDR1 and CDR2 are SEHNR and FQNEAQ (reference sequence). The CDR3 is 12 residues long. The V end lost 7 bases, the J end lost 6 bases, and 13 bases lay between the germline ends. This CDR3 is CASTLGRSEQYF. CDR3 DNA sequence: TGTGCCAGCACCCTAGGTCGCTCCGAGCAGTACTTC.

This clone was counted once. The CDR3 region has the DNA TGTGCCAGCAGCTCCCTCCGGGACAGGGGGTCCTACGAGCAGTACTTC. Its translation: CASSSLRDRGSYEQYF. The chain is built from TRBV11-2 and TRBJ2-7; 11 nucleotides align to TRBD1. The CDR3 runs 16 residues. Germline-derived CDR1 and CDR2 are SGHAT and FQNNGV. The V and J ends lost 4 bases and 1 base, in that order; junction bases with no gene match: 6.

The chain is built from TRBV25-1 and TRBJ2-1; TRBD2 might be the D (6 bases). The CDR3 length is 14 residues. V dropped 4 bases and J dropped 3 bases, with 10 bases sitting between them. Germline V gives CDR1 MGHDK, CDR2 SYGVNS. As DNA, the CDR3 is TGTGCCAGCAGTGGCTGGACTATCTACAATGAGCAGTTCTTC. The encoded protein is CASSGWTIYNEQFF.

The chain links TRBV15 to TRBJ2-2, with D possibly being TRBD2 (5 bases). Trimming took off 4 bases at V and 5 bases at J, with 8 bases between the two ends. This CDR3 region has 13 residues. Germline loops: CDR1 LNHNV, CDR2 YYDKDF (reference sequence). In DNA form, the CDR3 reads TGTGCCACCAGCACTACTAGGACCGGGGAGCTGTTTTTT. It specifies CATSTTRTGELFF. Using reference TRBV15 and TRBJ2-2 for the parts outside the CDR3, the full variable domain is DAMVIQNPRYQVTQFGKPVTLSCSQTLNHNVMYWYQQKSSQAPKLLFHYYDKDFNNEADTPDNFQSRRPNTSFCFLDIRSPGLGDTAMYLCATSTTRTGELFFGEGSRLTVL.

The V call is TRBV6-1, the J call TRBJ2-1; D gene uncertain. Per the germline V gene, CDR1 is MNHNS and CDR2 is SASEGT. V was trimmed by 4 bases and J by 10 bases, leaving 14 bases between them. The CDR3 extends over 13 amino acids. The CDR3 protein is CASSVGLVWEQFF. In DNA form, the CDR3 reads TGTGCCAGCAGTGTTGGTCTTGTCTGGGAGCAGTTCTTC.

V is TRBV28 and J is TRBJ2-1, with 13 bases lining up with TRBD2. The CDR3 consists of 15 residues. With V trimmed by 4 bases and J by 7 bases, 4 bases remained unmatched. Germline-derived CDR1 and CDR2 are MDHEN and SYDVKM. CDR3 protein: CASSSLAGGVNEQFF. The CDR3 bases are TGTGCCAGCAGTTCACTAGCGGGAGGGGTGAATGAGCAGTTCTTC.

The rearrangement uses TRBV15 and TRBJ2-6; the match to TRBD1 covers 7 bases. With V trimmed by 3 bases and J by 0 bases, 14 bases remained unmatched. Germline V CDR1 and CDR2: LNHNV, YYDKDF (reference sequence). This CDR3 contains 20 residues. The CDR3 DNA is TGTGCCACCAGCAGCCCCGTGGTCGGGACAGCCCCCTCTGGGGCCAACGTCCTGACTTTC. It translates to CATSSPVVGTAPSGANVLTF.

This sequence joins TRBV6-4 and TRBJ2-1, with 10 nucleotides matching TRBD1. This CDR3 spans 15 amino acids. Germline V gives CDR1 MRHNA, CDR2 SNTAGT. V trimming: 10 bases; J trimming: 10 bases; junction bases outside the gene matches: 16. For the CDR3, the DNA is TGTGCCACCGTGAGCACAGACAGGGGGCTGGACGAGCAGTTCTTC. Amino acids: CATVSTDRGLDEQFF.

The chain combines TRBV7-2 with TRBJ2-7; 7 bases match TRBD2. Germline trimming cut 5 bases from V and 0 bases from J; bases unmatched to any gene: 10. Germline loops: CDR1 SGHTA, CDR2 FQGNSA. This CDR3 region has 16 residues. This chain's CDR3 is CASSPDLADLSYEQYF. CDR3 DNA: TGTGCCAGCAGCCCGGATCTAGCGGACCTCTCCTACGAGCAGTACTTC. Based on the CDR3 plus reference TRBV7-2 and TRBJ2-7, the full variable domain is GAGVSQSPSNKVTEKGKDVELRCDPISGHTALYWYRQSLGQGLEFLIYFQGNSAPDKSGLPSDRFSAERTGGSVSTLTIQRTQQEDSAVYLCASSPDLADLSYEQYFGPGTRLTVT.

V gene TRBV2 combines with J gene TRBJ2-5; the D call may be TRBD1 or TRBD2 (5 bases each). Trimming removed 6 bases at V and 4 bases at J, with 21 bases between. Germline CDR1 SNHLY, CDR2 FYNNEI. The CDR3 contains 16 residues. The CDR3 spells CASRPTGTQRRETQYF. CDR3 DNA sequence: TGTGCCAGCAGGCCCACCGGGACCCAGCGGCGAGAGACCCAGTACTTC. The full variable domain, rest sourced from reference TRBV2 and TRBJ2-5, is EPEVTQTPSHQVTQMGQEVILRCVPISNHLYFYWYRQILGQKVEFLVSFYNNEISEKSEIFDDQFSVERPDGSNFTLKIRSTKLEDSAMYFCASRPTGTQRRETQYFGPGTRLLVL.

The chain employs TRBV11-2 and TRBJ2-7; D gene unclear. Trimming took 8 bases from V and 4 from J, leaving 9 bases between them. Germline V gives CDR1 SGHAT, CDR2 FQNNGV. The CDR3 contains 11 residues. This CDR3 is CASGWGYEQYF. The CDR3, as DNA: TGTGCCAGCGGTTGGGGATACGAGCAGTACTTC.

The rearrangement links TRBV5-1 to TRBJ2-1, with a tentative D call TRBD2 (6 bases). V was clipped by 6 bases and J by 2 bases, with 12 bases between them. Germline values: CDR1 SGHRS, CDR2 YFSETQ. The CDR3 covers 14 residues. The CDR3 here is CASTPGGTYNEQFF. CDR3 bases: TGCGCCAGCACCCCCGGCGGGACCTACAATGAGCAGTTCTTC.

Turning to this clone: Other DNA sequences in this sample translate to the same CDR3. For the CDR3, the DNA is TGTGCCAGCCGGGGAAGGGAGCTGTTTTTT. It encodes CASRGRELFF. V gene TRBV2 combines with J gene TRBJ2-2; a weak D match, TRBD2 (5 bases). Per the germline V gene, CDR1 is SNHLY and CDR2 is FYNNEI. The V gene lost 8 bases and the J gene lost 9 bases, with 7 bases spanning the gap. This CDR3 has 10 amino acids. Using reference TRBV2 and TRBJ2-2 for the parts outside the CDR3, the full variable domain is EPEVTQTPSHQVTQMGQEVILRCVPISNHLYFYWYRQILGQKVEFLVSFYNNEISEKSEIFDDQFSVERPDGSNFTLKIRSTKLEDSAMYFCASRGRELFFGEGSRLTVL.

The chain is built from TRBV29-1 and TRBJ2-7; 10 nucleotides agree with TRBD1. Germline loops: CDR1 SQVTM, CDR2 ANQGSEA. This CDR3 comprises 13 residues. The junction had 6 bases not matched to a gene; V was cut back by 4 bases and J by 6 bases. CDR3 coding DNA: TGCAGCGTTGCCCCGGGACAGGGGCGCGAGCAGTACTTC. Amino acid sequence: CSVAPGQGREQYF.

The gene calls are TRBV9 and TRBJ2-2; D is unclear. V was cut by 4 bases and J by 3 bases, with 4 bases left in between. CDR1 and CDR2 from the germline V gene are SGDLS and YYNGEE. The CDR3 has 12 residues. The DNA for the CDR3 is TGTGCCAGCAGCCCCTACACCGGGGAGCTGTTTTTT. Translating it yields CASSPYTGELFF. Based on the CDR3 plus reference TRBV9 and TRBJ2-2, the full variable domain is DSGVTQTPKHLITATGQRVTLRCSPRSGDLSVYWYQQSLDQGLQFLIQYYNGEERAKGNILERFSAQQFPDLHSELNLSSLELGDSALYFCASSPYTGELFFGEGSRLTVL.

In its sample, this clone was seen once. The V and J genes are TRBV30 and TRBJ2-3, with a possible D match to TRBD2 (5 bases). Germline V gene sequence: CDR1 GTSNPN, CDR2 SVGIG (reference sequence). This CDR3 is 15 amino acids long. V lost 3 bases and J lost 3, with 16 bases in between. The CDR3 is CAWSSTIPGTDTQYF. The CDR3 nucleotides read TGTGCCTGGAGCTCTACCATCCCGGGGACAGATACGCAGTATTTT.

The chain recombines TRBV5-1 with TRBJ2-1; 10 bases match TRBD2. J was trimmed by 2 bases and V by 2 bases; bases with no gene match: 4. CDR3 length: 16 amino acids. The germline V gene encodes CDR1 SGHRS and CDR2 YFSETQ. CDR3 DNA: TGCGCCAGCAGCTTTCTAGCGGGAGAAACCTACAATGAGCAGTTCTTC. This codes for CASSFLAGETYNEQFF.

Turning to this clone: The conserved phenylalanine or tryptophan normally closing the CDR3 is absent here, so this likely arose from a read error. The DNA is omitted, as the CDR3 cannot be located on it reliably, and the CDR3 follows TCRdb's listing. This chain uses TRBV5-5 with TRBJ2-7; the table's D call of TRBD1 was not tested on the DNA. Termini included, the CDR3 measures 13 amino acids. Germline CDR1 reads SGHKS; CDR2 reads YYEKEE (reference sequence). CDR3 protein: CASSFLYRWTLQT.

This chain links TRBV7-6 with TRBJ2-7; D is perhaps TRBD1 or TRBD2 (5 bases each). The CDR3 runs 15 residues. V gave up 5 bases and J gave up 0 bases, with 14 bases separating them. Germline CDR1 reads SGHVS; CDR2 reads FNYEAQ. This CDR3 reads CASSAGTGSSYEQYF. CDR3 in DNA: TGTGCCAGCAGCGCAGGGACGGGGAGCTCCTACGAGCAGTACTTC.

The CDR3 DNA reads TGTGCCAGCAGCGTAGTACCAGCCCCCAAAGAGACCCAGTACTTC. Translating gives CASSVVPAPKETQYF. The chain joins TRBV9 to TRBJ2-5, with D hard to call. CDR1 and CDR2 (germline): SGDLS, YYNGEE. The CDR3 length is 15 residues. V dropped 0 bases and J dropped 3 bases, with 12 bases sitting between them.

The chain's CDR3 is CASSNMNTEAFF. CDR3 bases: TGTGCCAGCAGTAATATGAACACTGAAGCTTTCTTT. This chain links TRBV6-5 with TRBJ1-1; D gene uncertain. CDR1 MNHEY and CDR2 SVGAGI come from the germline V gene. V gave up 5 bases and J gave up 0 bases, with 4 bases separating them. The CDR3 contains 12 residues.

The chain joins TRBV25-1 to TRBJ1-1; unclear D gene. The germline V gene has CDR1 MGHDK and CDR2 SYGVNS. This CDR3 comprises 15 residues. Trimming took 5 bases from V and 5 from J, leaving 18 bases between them. The CDR3: CASSSHQRLGTEAFF. The CDR3 DNA sequence: TGTGCCAGCAGTAGTCATCAGCGACTGGGGACTGAAGCTTTCTTT.

This sequence joins TRBV30 and TRBJ2-1; no clear D gene. Germline V gives CDR1 GTSNPN, CDR2 SVGIG (reference sequence). The CDR3 contains 12 residues. V shed 5 bases and J shed 5 bases, with 10 bases lying between them. The CDR3 region is CAWADLDNEQFF. CDR3 DNA: TGTGCCTGGGCCGATCTTGACAATGAGCAGTTCTTC.

About this clone itself: The sample contains more than one DNA sequence encoding this CDR3. The CDR3 DNA sequence: TGTGCCAGCAGTTTAGCAGGGAATCAGCCCCAGCATTTT. As protein: CASSLAGNQPQHF. The chain recombines TRBV27 with TRBJ1-5, with D possibly being TRBD1 (5 bases). The CDR3 runs to 13 residues. Germline values: CDR1 MNHEY, CDR2 SMNVEV (reference sequence). V lost 2 bases and J lost 4, with 6 bases in between.